Following are 9 T cell receptor beta chains from one sample sequenced in a study of regulatory T cells in long-lasting Graves disease. For TCR beta, libraries came from iRepertoire HTBI primers and Arm-PCR of CDR3 regions. TCRdb redid the calling of the multiplex PCR reads with MiXCR, one entry per CDR3 protein. This sample has roughly 700,000 distinct CDR3 sequences, with around 30% found just once. The time point is: persistent/refractory GD, antithyroid drugs over 5 years with positive TRAb. Isolated PBMC RNA provided the starting material for the TCR library. This specimen consisted of peripheral blood mononuclear cells (PBMCs), obtained when the disease was refractory, from a patient treated with antithyroid drugs. The origin of the receptors is a female donor with Graves disease.

This rearrangement joins TRBV20-1 to TRBJ1-5, with D uncertain. The CDR3 consists of 13 residues. Germline V CDR1 and CDR2: DFQATT, SNEGSKA (reference sequence). Trimming removed 3 bases at V and 0 bases at J, with 6 bases between. This chain's CDR3 is CSASGLSNQPQHF. The CDR3 DNA is TGCAGTGCTAGCGGGCTTAGCAATCAGCCCCAGCATTTT.

The CDR3, as DNA: TGCAGTGCTAGAGATAAGTTGTCAATCCGTGGGGAGACCCAGTACTTC. It encodes CSARDKLSIRGETQYF. The V call is TRBV20-1, the J call TRBJ2-4, with D unresolved. The J call is in doubt because the DNA end fits TRBJ2-5 better. The CDR3 has 16 residues. Germline-derived CDR1 and CDR2 are DFQATT and SNEGSKA (reference sequence).

The chain has TRBV5-5 and TRBJ1-5; D unresolved. The CDR3 has 13 residues. Germline values: CDR1 SGHKS, CDR2 YYEKEE (reference sequence). V lost 4 bases and J lost 0, with 5 bases in between. The CDR3, as DNA: TGTGCCAGCAGCCCCTTTAGCAATCAGCCCCAGCATTTT. Protein: CASSPFSNQPQHF.

The chain has TRBV19 and TRBJ1-6; D is possibly TRBD1 (5 bases). The J call could be wrong; TRBJ1-1 is a better fit for the DNA end. Germline-derived CDR1 and CDR2 are LNHDA and SQIVND (reference sequence). This CDR3 has 12 amino acids. The CDR3 is CASSIGGLEAFF. CDR3 DNA: TGTGCCAGTAGTATAGGGGGCTTGGAGGCTTTCTTT.

V and J are TRBV5-5 and TRBJ1-1; TRBD1 might be the D (5 bases). The CDR3 has 14 residues. V was clipped by 0 bases and J by 4 bases, with 10 bases between them. Germline V gene data show CDR1 as SGHKS and CDR2 as YYEKEE (reference sequence). CDR3 protein: CASSLERGRTEAFF. CDR3 DNA sequence: TGTGCCAGCAGCTTGGAGCGGGGCCGCACTGAAGCTTTCTTT.

As concerns this clonotype: One base away lies a much larger clone, so this may be a sequencing read error. The CDR3 ends on some other residue instead of the conserved phenylalanine or tryptophan, so this is likely a read error. This chain links TRBV2 with TRBJ1-4; 7 nucleotides match TRBD1. V lost 7 bases to trimming and J lost 7 bases; unmatched junction nucleotides: 9. In germline, CDR1 is SNHLY, CDR2 FYNNEI. This CDR3 contains 14 residues. DNA of the CDR3: TGTGCCAGCATGTTTCCGGGACAGAGTGAAAAACTGTTTTCT. It specifies CASMFPGQSEKLFS.

The chain couples TRBV6-5 to TRBJ1-6; D gene uncertain. This CDR3 has 16 residues. CDR1 is MNHEY, CDR2 SVGAGI, per germline. Trimming took 4 bases from V and 5 from J, leaving 15 bases between them. The CDR3 loop is CASSSQPGRNNSPLHF. In DNA form, the CDR3 reads TGTGCCAGCAGTTCACAACCAGGACGGAATAATTCACCCCTCCACTTT.

The chain carries TRBV6-1 and TRBJ2-7, with no clear D. Germline V gene lookup returns CDR1 MNHNS and CDR2 SASEGT. The V gene lost 3 bases and the J gene lost 3 bases, with 12 bases spanning the gap. The CDR3 extends over 14 amino acids. Here the CDR3 DNA reads TGTGCCAGCAGTGACAGGCAGGATATCTACGAGCAGTACTTC. It specifies CASSDRQDIYEQYF.

This clonotype appeared many times. This rearrangement joins TRBV6-1 to TRBJ1-4; a weak D match, TRBD1 (5 bases). This CDR3 comprises 15 residues. From germline, CDR1 is MNHNS and CDR2 SASEGT. V lost 6 bases and J 7 bases, leaving 18 bases between the germline ends. CDR3 protein: CASRRGSGLFEKLFF. In DNA form, the CDR3 reads TGTGCCAGCAGGAGGGGTTCGGGGCTATTTGAAAAACTGTTTTTT.